The 24 T cell receptor beta chains in this list originate from one sample, sequenced in a study of cytomegalovirus exposure and HLA in healthy donors. The study ran its PCR with 60 Vbeta and 13 Jbeta primers. The repertoire was sequenced with immunoSEQ multiplex PCR; TCRdb's copy has only in-frame clones and lacks some. The table lists some 250,000 clones, around 80% of them singletons. Sequencing was done on a sample of PBMCs. These receptors all stem from a middle-aged woman in good health and CMV-seropositive.

The chain is built from TRBV9 and TRBJ2-2, with 13 positions matching TRBD2. CDR1 is SGDLS, CDR2 YYNGEE, per germline. This CDR3 has 16 amino acids. V shed 4 bases and J 3 bases; nucleotides not matched to a gene: 3. In DNA form, the CDR3 reads TGTGCCAGCAGCCGGACTAGCGGGAGAGACACCGGGGAGCTGTTTTTT. Amino acid sequence: CASSRTSGRDTGELFF.

The gene calls are TRBV2 and TRBJ2-1; D is unresolved. Trimming stripped 3 bases from V and 1 base from J, with 7 bases between. This CDR3 contains 14 residues. The germline V gene encodes CDR1 SNHLY and CDR2 FYNNEI. This chain's CDR3 is CASSDLTSYNEQFF. The CDR3 coding sequence is TGTGCCAGCAGTGATTTGACTTCCTACAATGAGCAGTTCTTC.

The rearrangement links TRBV11-2 to TRBJ2-7; D is unresolved. The CDR3 totals 15 residues. V lost 4 bases, J lost 5 bases, and 18 bases lay in between. Germline V gene sequence: CDR1 SGHAT, CDR2 FQNNGV. The CDR3 reads CASSSRREMVNEQYF. CDR3 nucleotides: TGTGCCAGCAGCTCCCGTCGCGAGATGGTCAACGAGCAGTACTTC.

The chain couples TRBV7-2 to TRBJ2-1; 10 bases align to TRBD1. This CDR3 comprises 17 residues. Germline V lookup: CDR1 SGHTA, CDR2 FQGNSA. Trimming took 4 bases from V and 3 from J; bases not matched to a gene: 9. The CDR3 DNA sequence: TGTGCCAGCAGCTCTTACCCGGACAGGGGGGGCTACAATGAGCAGTTCTTC. The encoded protein is CASSSYPDRGGYNEQFF.

Of note for this clone: One end of the junction does not line up with germline, which may come from a read error. This chain links TRBV7-9 with TRBJ1-4, with 11 nucleotides matching TRBD1. This CDR3 comprises 14 residues. Germline-derived CDR1 and CDR2 are SEHNR and FQNEAQ (reference sequence). The CDR3 DNA is TGTTCCAGCAGCTTGGGACAGGGGGACGAAAAACTGTTTTTT. Translation gives CSSSLGQGDEKLFF.

This clone was seen just once. The chain is built from TRBV2 and TRBJ2-1, with 8 bases aligning to TRBD1. J was trimmed by 4 bases and V by 8 bases; bases with no gene match: 4. The CDR3 has 13 residues. Germline loops: CDR1 SNHLY, CDR2 FYNNEI. The CDR3 is CASQGQAYNEQFF. CDR3 nucleotide sequence: TGTGCCAGCCAGGGACAGGCGTACAATGAGCAGTTCTTC. Supplemented by reference TRBV2 and TRBJ2-1, the full variable domain reads EPEVTQTPSHQVTQMGQEVILRCVPISNHLYFYWYRQILGQKVEFLVSFYNNEISEKSEIFDDQFSVERPDGSNFTLKIRSTKLEDSAMYFCASQGQAYNEQFFGPGTRLTVL.

V usage is TRBV30 and J usage is TRBJ2-1, with TRBD1 matching 8 bases. J was trimmed by 2 bases and V by 5 bases; bases with no gene match: 2. Germline CDR1 and CDR2: GTSNPN and SVGIG (reference sequence). The CDR3 runs to 13 residues. For the CDR3, the DNA is TGTGCCTGGGACAGGGGAACCTACAATGAGCAGTTCTTC. Its translation: CAWDRGTYNEQFF. The variable domain in full, with the rest retrieved from reference TRBV30 and TRBJ2-1, is SQTIHQWPATLVQPVGSPLSLECTVEGTSNPNLYWYRQAAGRGLQLLFYSVGIGQISSEVPQNLSASRPQDRQFILSSKKLLLSDSGFYLCAWDRGTYNEQFFGPGTRLTVL.

This chain connects TRBV7-9 to TRBJ1-5; 7 positions agree with TRBD1. The germline V gene has CDR1 SEHNR and CDR2 FQNEAQ (reference sequence). The CDR3 loop spans 18 amino acids. V lost 6 bases and J lost 2; bases outside the gene matches: 16. As DNA, the CDR3 is TGTGCCAGCAGTCTAAACCCAGGGGGAATTAGGGGCAATCAGCCCCAGCATTTT. Its protein product is CASSLNPGGIRGNQPQHF.

The J gene is TRBJ2-7, the V gene TRBV4-1; 11 bases are shared with TRBD2. This CDR3 region has 18 residues. Germline trimming cut 3 bases from V and 4 bases from J; bases unmatched to any gene: 14. The germline gives CDR1 MGHRA, CDR2 YSYEKL. CDR3 coding DNA: TGCGCCAGCAGCCATATGGGGGTCAATAGCGGGAGGGTGTACGAGCAGTACTTC. Protein sequence: CASSHMGVNSGRVYEQYF.

About this clone: The junction and the germline gene differ at one end; a read error may be behind it. This chain links TRBV7-9 with TRBJ2-7; weak D call: TRBD1 (6 bases). The CDR3 has 15 residues. Germline CDR1 and CDR2: SEHNR and FQNEAQ (reference sequence). The CDR3 sequence is CSSSSSTTGFDEQYF. The CDR3 DNA follows: TGTTCCAGCAGCTCCAGCACTACAGGGTTCGACGAGCAGTACTTC. The full variable domain, completed using reference TRBV7-9 and TRBJ2-7, is DTGVSQNPRHKITKRGQNVTFRCDPISEHNRLYWYRQTLGQGPEFLTYFQNEAQLEKSRLLSDRFSAERPKGSFSTLEIQRTEQGDSAMYLCSSSSSTTGFDEQYFGPGTRLTVT.

The rearrangement joins TRBV7-8 to TRBJ1-1; 11 positions match TRBD1. Germline loops: CDR1 SGHVS, CDR2 FQNEAQ. CDR3 length: 15 residues. The J segment lost 4 bases and the V segment lost 4 bases, leaving 5 bases of the junction unmatched. CDR3 DNA sequence: TGTGCCAGCAGCTGGACAGGGGGCGTGGGCACTGAAGCTTTCTTT. Translated: CASSWTGGVGTEAFF.

This clone occurred once. V is TRBV5-1 and J is TRBJ2-7; 9 nucleotides agree with TRBD1. V lost 4 bases and J lost 5; bases outside the gene matches: 1. The germline gives CDR1 SGHRS, CDR2 YFSETQ. The CDR3 extends over 12 amino acids. The CDR3 protein is CASSRDRDEQYF. In DNA, the CDR3 is TGCGCCAGCAGCCGGGACAGGGACGAGCAGTACTTC.

Comments on this clone: Other nucleotide sequences from this sample produce the same CDR3. J is TRBJ2-1 and V is TRBV27, with D tentatively TRBD1 (5 bases). V was trimmed by 5 bases and J by 3 bases, leaving 11 bases between them. Germline CDR1 MNHEY, CDR2 SMNVEV (reference sequence). The length of the CDR3 is 14 residues. The CDR3 sequence is CASSLGASYNEQFF. The CDR3 nucleotides read TGTGCCAGCAGTCTTGGGGCTAGCTACAATGAGCAGTTCTTC.

Only one count was recorded for this clone. This chain connects TRBV5-1 to TRBJ2-7; D possibly corresponds to TRBD1 (6 bases). The germline V and J ends were trimmed by 1 base and 6 bases, with 8 bases remaining between them. CDR1 SGHRS and CDR2 YFSETQ come from the germline V gene. CDR3 length equals 12 residues. The CDR3 loop is CASSLRQVEQYF. For the CDR3, the DNA is TGCGCCAGCAGCTTGAGACAGGTCGAGCAGTACTTC.

The chain recombines TRBV4-2 with TRBJ1-1; 10 positions agree with TRBD1. The trim removed 1 base at V and 10 bases at J, leaving 12 bases unmatched. The germline V gene encodes CDR1 LGHNA and CDR2 YNFKEQ. The CDR3 sequence is 16 residues long. The CDR3 reads CASSQVIGQGDVGAFF. As DNA, the CDR3 is TGTGCCAGCAGCCAAGTTATCGGACAGGGGGATGTTGGAGCTTTCTTT.

In the case of this clone: At one end the junction does not follow the germline gene, possibly because of a read error. The chain joins TRBV7-9 to TRBJ2-7; 9 bases agree with TRBD2. The CDR3 loop spans 18 amino acids. Germline lookup yields CDR1 SEHNR and CDR2 FQNEAQ (reference sequence). The CDR3 region has the DNA TGTTCCAGCAGCCACCCGACTAGCGGAGTTTCCCCAACCTACGAGCAGTACTTC. It is translated as CSSSHPTSGVSPTYEQYF.

This chain links TRBV4-1 with TRBJ2-5; TRBD2 matches 9 bases. The V segment lost 0 bases and the J segment 2 bases; nucleotides outside the gene matches: 4. The CDR3 has 16 residues. CDR1 is MGHRA and CDR2 is YSYEKL in the germline V gene. CDR3 bases: TGCGCCAGCAGCCAAGATACGGCGGGGGGGCAAGAGACCCAGTACTTC. Its protein product is CASSQDTAGGQETQYF.

The CDR3 spells CASSLVSWDRGDEQYF. CDR3 in DNA: TGTGCCAGCAGCTTAGTTTCCTGGGACAGGGGGGACGAGCAGTACTTC. The chain joins TRBV7-9 to TRBJ2-7; 11 bases are a match to TRBD1. Germline V gene lookup returns CDR1 SEHNR and CDR2 FQNEAQ (reference sequence). J gave up 5 bases and V 1 base, and 7 bases lay outside the gene matches. This CDR3 has 16 amino acids.

This chain uses TRBV6-1 with TRBJ1-1; D gene uncertain. CDR1 MNHNS and CDR2 SASEGT come from the germline V gene. The V end lost 3 bases, the J end lost 4 bases, and 9 bases lay between the germline ends. The CDR3 is 13 amino acids. The CDR3 nucleotides read TGTGCCAGCAGTGATCTCCGGGGCACTGAAGCTTTCTTT. Translating gives CASSDLRGTEAFF.

V gene TRBV18 combines with J gene TRBJ1-1; TRBD1 aligns across 9 bases. Germline trimming cut 3 bases from V and 4 bases from J; bases unmatched to any gene: 12. The V gene's germline CDR1 is KGHSH and CDR2 LQKENI. The CDR3 sequence is 17 residues long. As DNA, the CDR3 is TGTGCCAGCTCACCTATCGGGACAGGGATTCGAGGCACTGAAGCTTTCTTT. This codes for CASSPIGTGIRGTEAFF. Filled out from reference TRBV18 and TRBJ1-1, the complete variable domain reads NAGVMQNPRHLVRRRGQEARLRCSPMKGHSHVYWYRQLPEEGLKFMVYLQKENIIDESGMPKERFSAEFPKEGPSILRIQQVVRGDSAAYFCASSPIGTGIRGTEAFFGQGTRLTVV.

This chain uses TRBV5-8 with TRBJ2-7, with 9 bases that match TRBD1. CDR1 SGHTS and CDR2 YDEGEE come from the germline V gene. After removal of 1 base from V and 3 bases from J, the junction contained 5 bases not matched to a gene. This CDR3 region has 15 residues. The CDR3 here is CASSLFRGQGYEQYF. The CDR3, as DNA: TGTGCCAGCAGCTTGTTTAGGGGACAGGGCTACGAGCAGTACTTC.

V is TRBV10-3 and J is TRBJ2-5; D might be TRBD1 (5 bases). The J call may be faulty, since TRBJ2-7 better matches the DNA end. The CDR3 totals 13 residues. Germline V gene sequence: CDR1 ENHRY, CDR2 SYGVKD. The CDR3 DNA reads as TGTGCCATCAGTCAGGGCTACTCCTACGAGCAGTACTTC. Encoded protein: CAISQGYSYEQYF.

The chain has TRBV7-2 and TRBJ2-1; 15 bases map to TRBD2. This CDR3 region has 15 residues. The germline V gene encodes CDR1 SGHTA and CDR2 FQGNSA. The V and J ends lost 4 bases and 10 bases, in that order; junction bases with no gene match: 5. CDR3: CASSSGLAGGQEQFF. The DNA of the CDR3 is TGTGCCAGCAGCTCGGGACTAGCGGGAGGTCAAGAGCAGTTCTTC.

The V gene is TRBV7-2, the J gene TRBJ2-7, with TRBD1 matching 9 bases. CDR1 SGHTA and CDR2 FQGNSA come from the germline V gene. Germline trimming cut 5 bases from V and 6 bases from J; bases unmatched to any gene: 5. This CDR3 contains 13 residues. The CDR3 DNA reads as TGTGCCAGCAGCGACGGGACAGGGACCGAGCAGTACTTC. Its translation: CASSDGTGTEQYF.